The source of this T cell receptor (beta chain) is a study of CD8 T cells in ankylosing spondylitis. General observations from the study: Within matched ankylosing spondylitis synovial fluid, disease-linked clones were reportedly significantly enriched. A TCR beta motif of about 8 highly homologous variants appeared characteristic of ankylosing spondylitis blood. Past research had described some motif variants in reactive arthritis synovial fluid and blood.

This clonotype was seen many times. What it recognizes is unknown. TCRdb used MiXCR to reprocess the 5' RACE reads, holding one entry per CDR3 protein. This table has about 220,000 distinct CDR3 sequences, more than 5.5% appearing once. V shed 5 bases and J shed 1 base, with 14 bases lying between them. Per germline, CDR1 SGHAT and CDR2 FQNNGV. The CDR3 sequence is 15 residues long. The sequenced sample was blood, either unsorted or a sorted T cell fraction (not recorded which). The V and J genes are TRBV11-2 and TRBJ1-1; a possible D gene is TRBD1 (5 bases). The source is a male donor with ankylosing spondylitis. Here the CDR3 reads CASSLGRGANTEAFF. The CDR3 DNA follows: TGTGCCAGCAGCCTTGGTAGAGGGGCGAACACTGAAGCTTTCTTT.